This T cell receptor beta chain was sequenced during a study of somatic mutations in cytotoxic T cells in rheumatoid arthritis. General study points: Antigens recognized by the expanded CD8+ clones were unknown.

Assay: immunoSEQ multiplex PCR; the TCRdb copy retains only in-frame clones and omits some. The data contain some 29,000 clones, approximately 86% of them seen just once; the ten biggest clones take up over 9%. About this clone itself: Its antigen is as yet unknown.

Germline assignment: CDR1 LNHDA and CDR2 SQIVND (reference sequence). The CDR3 sequence is 10 residues long. V shed 9 bases and J shed 8 bases, with 10 bases lying between them. The genes are TRBV19 and TRBJ1-2; D gene unclear. The sequenced sample was CD8+ T cells sorted from blood. The clonotype originates from an adult with rheumatoid arthritis. CDR3 protein: CASFWSGYTF. CDR3 nucleotide sequence: TGTGCCAGCTTCTGGAGCGGCTACACCTTC.